These T cell receptor beta chains were read from a single sample in a study of vaccination and CD4 T cells after COVID-19. Antigen specificity for these receptors is unknown. TCRdb recomputed calls from the PCR reads with MiXCR, one row per CDR3 protein. The sample has approximately 7,700 distinct CDR3 sequences; 60% are singletons. The sequencing sample was made of CD4+ T cells from blood, cultured in vitro. The receptors originated from a human donor who had recovered from COVID-19. Each CDR3 is given with its conserved first and last residue. Each record gives: CDR3 protein, CDR3 DNA, V gene, clone size, D gene, J gene. The D gene is left open where the match is weak. The size field is filled for only some rows; it gives once, few, many or a size class.

CDR3: CASSFQQGETEAFF
DNA: TGCGCCAGCAGCTTCCAACAGGGCGAGACTGAAGCTTTCTTT
V: TRBV5-1
size: -
D: -
J: TRBJ1-1

CDR3: CASSPSRVWRQGADTQYF
DNA: TGTGCCAGCAGCCCCTCTCGTGTGTGGCGCCAGGGGGCTGATACGCAGTATTTT
V: TRBV11-2
size: once
D: TRBD1
J: TRBJ2-3

CDR3: CASRTKTPGIYGYTF
DNA: TGTGCCAGCAGGACGAAGACGCCAGGTATCTATGGCTACACCTTC
V: TRBV6-1
size: few
D: -
J: TRBJ1-2

CDR3: CASSLLYRSRQGFNYGYTF
DNA: TGTGCCAGCAGTTTATTGTATAGAAGCCGACAGGGATTTAACTATGGCTACACCTTC
V: TRBV27
size: -
D: TRBD1
J: TRBJ1-2

CDR3: CASSLEGLAGVRNEQFF
DNA: TGTGCCAGCAGCTTAGAAGGACTAGCGGGAGTCAGGAATGAGCAGTTCTTC
V: TRBV11-2
size: -
D: TRBD2
J: TRBJ2-1

CDR3: CASSPTTGGETQYF
DNA: TGTGCCAGCAGCCCGACGACAGGGGGAGAGACCCAGTACTTC
V: TRBV11-2
size: -
D: TRBD1
J: TRBJ2-5

CDR3: CASSPREGFTDTQYF
DNA: TGTGCCAGCAGCCCCAGGGAGGGGTTCACAGATACGCAGTATTTT
V: TRBV4-2
size: -
D: TRBD2
J: TRBJ2-3

CDR3: CSARGSYYGYTF
DNA: TGCAGTGCTCGCGGGAGTTACTATGGCTACACCTTC
V: TRBV20-1
size: -
D: -
J: TRBJ1-2

CDR3: CASSEAGVSNQPQHF
DNA: TGTGCCAGCAGTGAAGCGGGCGTTAGCAATCAGCCCCAGCATTTT
V: TRBV6-1
size: -
D: -
J: TRBJ1-5

CDR3: CSATTGVGEKLFF
DNA: TGCAGTGCTACCACAGGGGTGGGAGAAAAACTGTTTTTT
V: TRBV20-1
size: -
D: TRBD1
J: TRBJ1-4

CDR3: CASSPGVGYGYTF
DNA: TGTGCCAGCAGTCCGGGGGTAGGCTATGGCTACACCTTC
V: TRBV7-9
size: -
D: -
J: TRBJ1-2

CDR3: CASSTGPGEVTEAFF
DNA: TGTGCCAGTAGTACTGGCCCGGGAGAGGTGACTGAAGCTTTCTTT
V: TRBV19
size: -
D: -
J: TRBJ1-1

CDR3: CAIRDSSGNTIYF
DNA: TGTGCCATCAGGGATAGCTCTGGAAACACCATATATTTT
V: TRBV10-3
size: -
D: -
J: TRBJ1-3

CDR3: CASSLGGVGPPDPSPLHF
DNA: TGTGCCAGCAGCTTAGGGGGGGTCGGGCCGCCCGACCCTTCACCCCTCCACTTT
V: TRBV7-9
size: -
D: -
J: TRBJ1-6

CDR3: CASSFAPGQLTMNTEAFF
DNA: TGTGCCAGCAGCTTTGCCCCGGGACAGCTCACCATGAACACTGAAGCTTTCTTT
V: TRBV9
size: -
D: TRBD1
J: TRBJ1-1

CDR3: CASSPEGQGSRYTF
DNA: TGTGCCAGCTCACCAGAGGGGCAGGGGAGTCGCTACACCTTC
V: TRBV18
size: -
D: -
J: TRBJ1-2

CDR3: CAILGGGGDTNYGYTF
DNA: TGTGCTATACTCGGGGGGGGCGGGGATACTAACTATGGCTACACCTTC
V: TRBV6-1
size: -
D: -
J: TRBJ1-2

CDR3: CSAMSTRGQAEKLFF
DNA: TGCAGTGCTATGTCTACTAGGGGACAGGCTGAAAAACTGTTTTTT
V: TRBV20-1
size: -
D: TRBD1
J: TRBJ1-4

CDR3: CASSSDRGEAGAFF
DNA: TGTGCCAGCTCATCAGACAGGGGCGAGGCTGGGGCTTTCTTT
V: TRBV18
size: -
D: TRBD1
J: TRBJ1-1

CDR3: CASSLRAPNYGYTF
DNA: TGTGCCAGCAGCCTGAGGGCGCCTAACTATGGCTACACCTTC
V: TRBV5-6
size: -
D: -
J: TRBJ1-2

CDR3: CASSHSGVDTQYF
DNA: TGTGCCAGCAGCCACTCCGGGGTGGATACGCAGTATTTT
V: TRBV11-3
size: -
D: -
J: TRBJ2-3

CDR3: CASSLSRDSTGYTF
DNA: TGTGCCAGCAGCTTAAGCAGGGATAGTACTGGCTACACCTTC
V: TRBV7-2
size: -
D: -
J: TRBJ1-2

CDR3: CASSEFLRTSGMTRVF
DNA: TGTGCCAGCAGTGAATTCCTTAGGACTAGCGGCATGACCCGGGTTTTC
V: TRBV6-1
size: -
D: TRBD2
J: TRBJ2-1

CDR3: CSALGGSHEQYF
DNA: TGCAGTGCTCTAGGTGGTTCCCACGAGCAGTACTTC
V: TRBV20-1
size: -
D: -
J: TRBJ2-7

CDR3: CATSAGFSAFF
DNA: TGTGCCACCAGTGCAGGGTTTTCGGCTTTCTTT
V: TRBV24-1
size: -
D: -
J: TRBJ1-1

CDR3: CASSLMMGNTIYF
DNA: TGTGCCAGCAGCTTAATGATGGGAAACACCATATATTTT
V: TRBV7-9
size: -
D: -
J: TRBJ1-3

CDR3: CASSLATQETQYF
DNA: TGTGCCAGCAGCTTAGCGACTCAAGAGACCCAGTACTTC
V: TRBV7-3
size: -
D: -
J: TRBJ2-5

CDR3: CASSRRPSDRANQPQHF
DNA: TGCGCCAGCAGCCGTAGACCTTCCGACAGGGCCAATCAGCCCCAGCATTTT
V: TRBV4-1
size: -
D: TRBD1
J: TRBJ1-5

CDR3: CASSLLAVSTDTQYF
DNA: TGTGCCAGCAGCTTATTGGCGGTTTCCACAGATACGCAGTATTTT
V: TRBV11-2
size: -
D: -
J: TRBJ2-3

CDR3: CASSLAVSGANVLTF
DNA: TGTGCCAGCAGCTTAGCGGTCTCTGGGGCCAACGTCCTGACTTTC
V: TRBV7-2
size: -
D: -
J: TRBJ2-6

CDR3: CASRREVGTPSYEQYF
DNA: TGTGCCAGCAGGAGGGAGGTCGGGACACCGTCCTACGAGCAGTACTTC
V: TRBV6-1
size: -
D: -
J: TRBJ2-7

CDR3: CASSLVQGGVSTEAFF
DNA: TGTGCCAGCAGCTTAGTTCAGGGGGGAGTGAGCACTGAAGCTTTCTTT
V: TRBV7-2
size: -
D: TRBD1
J: TRBJ1-1

CDR3: CASPTETQYF
DNA: TGTGCCAGCCCAACAGAGACCCAGTACTTC
V: TRBV6-4
size: -
D: -
J: TRBJ2-5

CDR3: CASSLVDGTGGYTF
DNA: TGTGCCAGCAGCTTAGTGGACGGGACAGGGGGCTACACCTTC
V: TRBV7-8
size: -
D: TRBD1
J: TRBJ1-2

CDR3: CASSWGQGRTDTQYF
DNA: TGCGCCAGCAGTTGGGGACAGGGGAGGACAGATACGCAGTATTTT
V: TRBV5-1
size: -
D: TRBD1
J: TRBJ2-3

CDR3: CASSQLANTGELFF
DNA: TGTGCCAGCAGCCAACTAGCTAATACCGGGGAGCTGTTTTTT
V: TRBV7-2
size: -
D: -
J: TRBJ2-2

CDR3: CASSDGGRYGYTF
DNA: TGTGCCAGCAGTGATGGGGGGCGGTATGGCTACACCTTC
V: TRBV6-1
size: -
D: -
J: TRBJ1-2

CDR3: CSASKDSTYTDTQYF
DNA: TGCAGTGCTAGTAAGGACTCCACTTACACAGATACGCAGTATTTT
V: TRBV20-1
size: -
D: -
J: TRBJ2-3

CDR3: CSVGSRPTQYF
DNA: TGCAGTGTCGGGAGTCGGCCTACGCAGTATTTT
V: TRBV20-1
size: -
D: -
J: TRBJ2-3

CDR3: CASRETGSSYEQYF
DNA: TGTGCCAGCAGGGAGACAGGGAGCTCCTACGAGCAGTACTTC
V: TRBV6-1
size: -
D: TRBD1
J: TRBJ2-7